This T cell receptor (beta chain) comes out of a study of cytomegalovirus exposure and HLA in healthy donors (dated by TCRdb to about 2017). At the level of the whole study: An earlier analysis of 587 of the donors reported about 260 Gb of sequence data and 117 million unique TCR beta sequences obtained from around 180 million T cells. Roughly 310 gigabases of sequencing data and approximately 84 million unique TCR sequences were included in an early release covering roughly 700 HLA-typed donors. Of the roughly 390 genotyped donors, 65% to 90% fell in the genetic ancestry cluster associated with self-reported Caucasian donors. The study aimed to test whether signatures of past pathogen exposure could be identified by cataloging public T cell receptors. Using immunosequencing, the study profiled T cell repertoires from around 670 subjects and related those repertoires to cytomegalovirus serostatus. Along with the approximately 700-subject first cohort, a separate validation cohort of over a hundred different subjects was used. The study combined high-throughput TCR immunosequencing, statistical association of individual TCRs with disease status, and machine learning to predict cytomegalovirus infection status. In a later analysis, previously published TCR beta repertoires from 666 donors were re-analyzed and high-resolution HLA genotyping was added so that TCR occurrence patterns could be studied. The later analysis used no new phenotypic data to find candidate immune exposures, relying instead on TCR beta sequences and their occurrence across donors. To decide whether each TCR beta V gene segment behaved as functional or pseudogenic, an earlier analysis of some 600 of the donors relied on high-throughput TCR beta sequencing. Donor age, sex, ethnicity and CMV serostatus were compiled alongside the repertoire data. Genome-wide SNP genotypes for about three fifths of the roughly 700 donors were used in a later genetic analysis, which treated that subset as a discovery cohort. Every repertoire in the discovery cohort had been generated on one and the same sequencing platform. HLA typing covered class I and class II loci at four-digit resolution. Typing coverage varied by locus: about 620-640 donors for A, B, C, DRB1 and DQB1; about 520 for DQA1; about 600 for DPA1; more than 450 for DPB1. Because of strong linkage in the cohort, roughly five DR-DQ haplotypes were treated as single units for association and clustering. Among 398 genotyped donors of the cohort, an average of approximately 240,000 unique TCR beta nucleotide sequences was sequenced per donor, of which roughly 17% were non-productive. On the study overall, not on this receptor specifically: A further reported finding was that TCR beta sequences accurately predicted the HLA-A and HLA-B alleles for most subjects in the first cohort. Linkage disequilibrium might explain the correlated functional status among segregating V segments, but an unknown experimental factor could not be ruled out. In a later analysis, HLA-associated TCR beta chains showed more clonal expansion and lower generation probabilities than non-associated chains that were equally common. Because HLA typing was missing for some donors at each locus, association tests included only the typed subset. A later genetic analysis reported fewer N-insertions in productive TCRs among donors in an Asian-associated ancestry cluster than the roughly 690-donor mean. When HLA alleles, especially DR and DQ, strongly co-occurred, attributing TCR associations to individual alleles was difficult. Across donors, most TCR sequences were observed very rarely, whereas some public TCRs were present in many individuals. In a later analysis, most CMV-associated TCR beta chains were found to appear HLA-restricted, with HLA associations seemingly driven largely by CMV exposure. Immune exposure information for the cohort was limited to CMV serostatus. In vitro tests confirmed that three of the cytomegalovirus-associated TCR beta chains recognize cytomegalovirus antigens. A later analysis found that TCR association rates varied across HLA loci, with DRB1 alleles showing the most associated TCRs and HLA-C alleles the fewest. The classifier was reported to diagnose cytomegalovirus status with high specificity and sensitivity in both the original cohort and the validation cohort. It was suggested by the authors that the approach could potentially be generalized to other disease states and immunological phenotypes. An association between a missense DCLRE1C variant and V-gene and J-gene trimming of TCR beta chains was found in a later genetic analysis and replicated in an independent cohort. A total of 150 or so TCR beta chains were listed by the study as associated with cytomegalovirus. A cluster of highly shared sequence variants was judged likely to be a technical artifact of the sequencing pipeline. This cohort had only TCR beta chains sequenced, and the lack of alpha or paired-chain data limited which features could be detected. A later analysis associated 16,951 TCR beta sequences with specific HLA alleles at a false discovery rate of 0.05. Broadly in line with IMGT annotations, most TCR beta V segments showed up in productive rearrangements about 87% or about 30% of the time in an earlier analysis of 450 to 750 of the donors. Because counts were too low, about 18 rarely observed V segments, including chromosome 9 orphons, were excluded from the earlier analysis of several hundred of the donors. In a later analysis, several top co-occurrence clusters were reported to appear linked to parvovirus B19, influenza, CMV and Epstein-Barr virus. Sequencing depth was assumed to be roughly uniform across donors in the presence/absence analyses, though that assumption may not hold.

To prepare the library, the immunoSEQ multiplex PCR assay was applied. The multiplex PCR relied on a mix of 60 forward primers for TCR Vbeta segments and 13 reverse primers for TCR Jbeta segments. Amplification of the CDR3 region of rearranged TCR beta genes was performed with a multiplex PCR assay on genomic DNA. Amplified TCR beta libraries were sequenced as 87-base-pair reads on the Illumina HiSeq System. The original methods were these. A later analysis counted tens of millions of unique TCR beta chains across the 666 repertoires, and roughly 11 million of these chains were shared by at least two donors. Raw reads were error-corrected and collapsed into unique sequences with a nearest-neighbor algorithm that merged closely related sequences to remove PCR and sequencing errors. V, D and J gene segments were assigned by aligning CDR3 sequences to IMGT reference sequences. For a sequence to be retained, a match of at least six nucleotides to both a V gene segment and a J gene segment was required. Rearrangements were classified as productive when the CDR3 lacked stop codons and remained in frame with V and J, and all other rearrangements were classified as non-productive. Following IMGT convention, CDR3 was defined as the stretch from the second conserved V-encoded cysteine to the conserved J-encoded phenylalanine. The earlier analysis of some 580 of the donors excluded any sequence lacking an unambiguous match to a single V gene segment. In an earlier analysis of around 590 of the donors, a V segment was called functional when productive rearrangements were above 56.7%, and segregating when the standard deviation between donors exceeded 5%. A statistical classification framework was built for diagnosing cytomegalovirus status from the catalog of TCR beta chain sequences. In a later analysis, TCR nucleotide sequences were compared against IMGT/GENE-DB human TR gene sequences so that V and J genes could be assigned. A later analysis assigned CDR3 sequences and most-parsimonious VDJ recombination scenarios with the TCRdist pipeline. A later analysis defined each TCR beta chain by its CDR3 amino acid sequence plus V-gene family, and excluded reads lacking a unique V-gene family. To address suspected cross-contamination and a sequencing artifact, a later analysis removed several hundred highly shared, low-generation-probability nucleotide sequences. For each public chain, a later analysis derived a clonal expansion index from normalized ranks of inferred template counts within each repertoire. In a later analysis, generation probabilities were computed using a VDJ recombination model fitted to out-of-frame rearrangements, and the results were checked against IGoR. Hypergeometric tests were used in a later analysis to score TCR-TCR, TCR-HLA and TCR-CMV co-occurrence, with a repertoire-size bias correction applied to the TCR pairs. To estimate false discovery rates, a later analysis permuted the HLA or CMV assignments 20 times. In a later analysis, co-occurring TCRs were grouped using DBSCAN, with TCRdist sequence similarity added in when clustering inside HLA-allele-positive subsets. Repertoires with fewer than 30,000 or more than 120,000 public chains, plus five repertoires with anomalous nucleotide sharing, were excluded from co-occurrence clustering. Held by TCRdb, this immuneACCESS table contains in-frame sequences only and omits some clones. Under half of the omission traces to an unresolved V gene where checked; the cause of the rest is unknown. V and J calls and clone size are given by that table; D and trimming were obtained from the DNA. The table for this sample records around 57,000 clones. The ten largest make up approximately 11% of the sample.

Regarding this clone: Its antigen is currently not known.

The cohort comprised some 680 healthy bone marrow donors. At the time of sampling, every cohort member was nominally healthy, though immune exposures that went unrecorded were likely present. The donor was CMV seropositive and was included in the group of 250 to 300 seropositive cohort members. A peripheral blood sample was provided by each donor, and peripheral blood mononuclear cells were used for TCR beta sequencing. The Qiagen DNeasy Blood Extraction Kit was used to extract genomic DNA from the blood cell samples. The source material was PBMCs. This receptor was identified in a woman in her forties or fifties in good health and CMV-seropositive.

DNA sequence: TGTGCCAGCAGTGAGACAGGGGGTGATGAAAAACTGTTTTTT. It translates as CASSETGGDEKLFF. The rearrangement combines TRBV28 with TRBJ1-4; 9 middle bases align to TRBD1. V trim: 5 bases; J trim: 6 bases; unmatched bases: 4. The CDR3 measures 14 amino acids from cysteine to phenylalanine. The DNA shown is the 42-base CDR3, in frame from base 1. Via the germline V gene, CDR1 is MDHEN and CDR2 SYDVKM.